The following is a T cell receptor beta chain sequence with its context. Its antigen remains unknown. Germline loops: CDR1 SGHRS, CDR2 YFSETQ. The CDR3 totals 16 residues. V was pared by 4 bases and J by 0 bases, with 11 bases between. This entry is derived from a study of cytomegalovirus exposure and HLA in healthy donors. The overall study: Findings of an earlier analysis included under 140 million unique TCR beta sequences from 190 million or so T cells.

Primers: 60 Vbeta forward and 13 Jbeta reverse. Generated by immunoSEQ multiplex PCR, the TCRdb table keeps only in-frame clones and is missing some. The sample consists of 150,000 or so clones, roughly 80% of them appearing once. The donors (healthy individuals) were bone marrow donors. Study-wide points: A later analysis found most CMV-associated TCR beta chains apparently HLA-restricted. Most subjects had HLA-A and HLA-B alleles reportedly predicted accurately by TCR beta sequences.

This TCR was sampled from a female donor in good health and CMV-seronegative. The chain couples TRBV5-1 to TRBJ2-6, with D possibly being TRBD1 (6 bases). Sequences were obtained from PBMCs. This chain's CDR3 is CASSGGATSGANVLTF. CDR3 DNA: TGCGCCAGCAGCGGGGGCGCTACCTCTGGGGCCAACGTCCTGACTTTC.